This T cell receptor beta chain was captured by sequencing in a study of T-cell reconstitution after alpha-beta-depleted transplantation in children. Study outcomes and limitations: At one year after transplant, newly produced T cells mostly accounted for T-cell counts and diversity.

Germline V gene sequence: CDR1 SGHDT, CDR2 YYEEEE. The V and J ends lost 1 base and 6 bases respectively, with 13 bases between them. The CDR3 runs 14 residues. This clonotype was detected ten times or more. Its cognate antigen is unknown. It was with unique molecular identifiers that the TCRbeta library was prepared. TCRdb called the PCR reads again in MiXCR, with one record for every CDR3 protein. The sample records around 180,000 distinct CDR3 sequences, around 10% being singletons. The sequence came from a boy aged 2 to 9 with acute myeloid leukemia, due to receive a stem cell transplant. This chain joins TRBV5-6 and TRBJ1-2; perhaps TRBD1 as D (6 bases). The sample here was PBMCs, taken before TCRalphabeta/CD19-depleted stem cell transplant. The CDR3 region is CASSLFTGRNGYTF. Here the CDR3 DNA reads TGTGCCAGCAGCTTGTTTACAGGGCGGAATGGCTACACCTTC.